The clone carrying this T cell receptor beta chain has only a few counts. This CDR3 has 15 residues. Germline V gene sequence: CDR1 LGHDT, CDR2 YNNKEL (reference sequence). With 2 bases clipped from V and 8 bases from J, the junction kept 7 bases outside the gene matches. These data originate in a study of early T cells in non-severe SARS-CoV-2 infection. TCRdb itself ran the 5' RACE reads through MiXCR, one entry per CDR3 protein. The sample has fewer than 70,000 distinct CDR3 sequences, 4% to 6% seen once. V is TRBV3-1 and J is TRBJ1-4; 8 bases map to TRBD1. Sequencing was performed on whole blood, taken at baseline. The TCR sequence derives from an adult who was a healthcare worker with PCR-confirmed SARS-CoV-2 infection or an uninfected control (not recorded which). The donor label of this sample is uncertain. CDR3 DNA: TGTGCCAGCAGCCAACGGACAGGGTTGAAGGAAAAACTGTTTTTT. Its translation is CASSQRTGLKEKLFF.